The 20 T cell receptor beta chains presented below share a single source sample, sequenced in a study of shared clonotypes between healthy human individuals. As defined, naive CD8 cells were CD45RO-negative and positively selected for CCR7, with terminally differentiated effector memory CD45RA+ cells excluded. Only in-frame clones appear in the TCRdb table, and some are missing; sequencing was by immunoSEQ multiplex PCR. The repertoire has some 2.1 million clones, 93% of them found once; the top ten carry 1.5% to 2%. The sequenced sample was naive CD8+ T cells from PBMCs. All receptors derive from a man aged 18 to 30 in good health. Some clones in this sample may be carry-over from other donors' samples.

The chain carries TRBV7-8 and TRBJ1-2, with TRBD1 matching 11 bases. Trimming took 5 bases from V and 7 from J; bases not matched to a gene: 12. The CDR3 loop spans 16 amino acids. Per germline, CDR1 SGHVS and CDR2 FQNEAQ. CDR3 bases: TGTGCCAGCAGCCCTACCCGGACAGGGGGCCCGTCTGGCTACACCTTC. Translated, it gives CASSPTRTGGPSGYTF.

This clone was picked up one time. The chain carries TRBV10-3 and TRBJ2-1; D is ambiguous. Germline CDR1 ENHRY, CDR2 SYGVKD. V shed 3 bases and J shed 2 bases, with 5 bases lying between them. The CDR3 contains 13 residues. In DNA, the CDR3 is TGTGCCATCAGTGATGGGACCTACAATGAGCAGTTCTTC. It codes for CAISDGTYNEQFF.

This chain links TRBV19 with TRBJ2-1; possibly TRBD1 for D (5 bases). Between the trimmed V and J ends, which lost 5 bases and 0 bases, there was a span of 11 bases. CDR3 size: 15 residues. CDR1 and CDR2 (germline): LNHDA, SQIVND (reference sequence). The CDR3 DNA sequence: TGTGCCAGTAGTTTGCCAGACAGCTCCTACAATGAGCAGTTCTTC. It specifies CASSLPDSSYNEQFF.

This chain's CDR3 is CASSLAAEPYYEQYF. As DNA, the CDR3 is TGCGCCAGCAGCTTGGCGGCGGAACCCTACTACGAGCAGTACTTC. The V and J genes are TRBV5-1 and TRBJ2-5; D gene uncertain. The J call is uncertain, as TRBJ2-7 better fits the DNA end. This CDR3 contains 15 residues. CDR1 SGHRS and CDR2 YFSETQ come from the germline V gene.

This rearrangement joins TRBV19 to TRBJ2-7; D gene unclear. The CDR3 is 13 residues long. The V gene lost 5 bases and the J gene lost 3 bases, with 11 bases spanning the gap. Germline V gene data show CDR1 as LNHDA and CDR2 as SQIVND (reference sequence). The DNA for the CDR3 is TGTGCCAGTAGTCCATACCCGGACTACGAGCAGTACTTC. This translates into CASSPYPDYEQYF.

This rearrangement joins TRBV28 to TRBJ1-3, with D maybe TRBD1 (5 bases). The CDR3 is 14 amino acids. Trimming stripped 3 bases from V and 3 bases from J, with 9 bases between. Germline V gene data show CDR1 as MDHEN and CDR2 as SYDVKM. This chain's CDR3 is CASSFGGIGNTIYF. In DNA form, the CDR3 reads TGTGCCAGCAGTTTTGGGGGAATTGGAAACACCATATATTTT. Supplemented by reference TRBV28 and TRBJ1-3, the full variable domain reads DVKVTQSSRYLVKRTGEKVFLECVQDMDHENMFWYRQDPGLGLRLIYFSYDVKMKEKGDIPEGYSVSREKKERFSLILESASTNQTSMYLCASSFGGIGNTIYFGEGSWLTVV.

Remarks on this clone: The sample holds other DNA sequences that translate to the same CDR3. The chain joins TRBV5-6 to TRBJ2-3; the D is unclear. Germline V lookup: CDR1 SGHDT, CDR2 YYEEEE. The CDR3 covers 14 residues. Between the trimmed V and J ends, which lost 2 bases and 2 bases, there was a span of 9 bases. The CDR3 sequence: CASSLGGVTDTQYF. For the CDR3, the DNA is TGTGCCAGCAGCTTAGGCGGTGTCACAGATACGCAGTATTTT.

With respect to this clone: Other DNA sequences from this sample encode an identical CDR3 as well. The chain uses TRBV28 and TRBJ2-7; the D is unclear. V was trimmed by 5 bases and J by 3 bases, leaving 5 bases between them. This CDR3 region has 11 residues. From germline, CDR1 is MDHEN and CDR2 SYDVKM. The CDR3: CASSPRYEQYF. In DNA, the CDR3 is TGTGCCAGCAGTCCCCGCTACGAGCAGTACTTC.

The chain links TRBV2 to TRBJ2-1; weak D call: TRBD1 (6 bases). The germline V and J ends were trimmed by 7 bases and 9 bases, with 22 bases remaining between them. The germline gives CDR1 SNHLY, CDR2 FYNNEI. The CDR3 runs 15 residues. CDR3 bases: TGTGCCAGCAAGCCCTTTGGGGACACTCGGCGTGAGCAGTTCTTC. Translated, it gives CASKPFGDTRREQFF.

The rearrangement links TRBV12-5 to TRBJ2-1, with D perhaps matching TRBD1 (5 bases). Germline CDR1 is LGHNT and CDR2 is FRNRAP. This CDR3 has 16 amino acids. The V end was cut by 0 bases, the J end by 5 bases, with 14 bases between. CDR3 amino acids: CASGLVGVTRNNEQFF. Here the CDR3 DNA reads TGTGCTAGTGGTTTGGTAGGGGTGACTCGAAACAATGAGCAGTTCTTC.

The chain combines TRBV7-9 with TRBJ1-2, with TRBD1 matching 9 bases. The CDR3 sequence is 17 residues long. V lost 4 bases to trimming and J lost 4 bases; unmatched junction nucleotides: 13. Germline values: CDR1 SEHNR, CDR2 FQNEAQ (reference sequence). CDR3 in amino acids: CASSYRMDRGNLYGYTF. The CDR3, as DNA: TGTGCCAGCAGCTACCGAATGGACAGGGGAAACCTCTATGGCTACACCTTC.

The V call is TRBV9, the J call TRBJ1-2; a possible D gene is TRBD1 (5 bases). Germline CDR1 and CDR2: SGDLS and YYNGEE. V gave up 0 bases and J gave up 4 bases, with 13 bases separating them. CDR3 length equals 15 residues. CDR3 DNA sequence: TGTGCCAGCAGCGTAGCTCTTGAGGGGAGCTATGGCTACACCTTC. Translating it yields CASSVALEGSYGYTF.

The chain uses TRBV6-5 and TRBJ1-4; D possibly corresponds to TRBD1 (6 bases). Germline V gives CDR1 MNHEY, CDR2 SVGAGI. The CDR3 has 12 residues. V gave up 2 bases and J gave up 12 bases, with 10 bases separating them. CDR3 loop: CASSYAGEELFF. Written as DNA, the CDR3 is TGTGCCAGCAGTTACGCAGGGGAGGAACTGTTTTTT.

There are a few counts of this clone. CDR3 in amino acids: CASRPGHTEAFF. In DNA form, the CDR3 reads TGTGCCAGCAGGCCGGGGCACACTGAAGCTTTCTTT. The rearrangement uses TRBV28 and TRBJ1-1; D might be TRBD1 (5 bases). Trimming cost V 6 bases and J 3 bases, with 8 bases left between them. This CDR3 is built from 12 residues. Germline CDR1 is MDHEN and CDR2 is SYDVKM.

The chain carries TRBV27 and TRBJ2-7; tentatively, D is TRBD1 (5 bases). Germline V CDR1 and CDR2: MNHEY, SMNVEV (reference sequence). V was pared by 6 bases and J by 2 bases, with 14 bases between. The CDR3 has 14 amino acids. This chain's CDR3 is CASRPGAVAYEQYF. CDR3 nucleotide sequence: TGTGCCAGCAGACCTGGGGCGGTCGCCTACGAGCAGTACTTC.

J is TRBJ2-6 and V is TRBV9; D is unresolved. The CDR3 consists of 14 residues. Germline lookup yields CDR1 SGDLS and CDR2 YYNGEE. The V gene lost 3 bases and the J gene lost 2 bases, with 6 bases spanning the gap. In nucleotides, the CDR3 is TGTGCCAGCAGCGACTTAGCTGGGGCCAACGTCCTGACTTTC. Translated, it gives CASSDLAGANVLTF.

This CDR3 reads CASSLYSPSGGSSYEQYF. The CDR3 nucleotides read TGTGCCAGCAGCTTATACTCTCCGTCGGGCGGGAGTTCCTACGAGCAGTACTTC. The chain has TRBV7-2 and TRBJ2-7; TRBD2 matches 7 bases. V lost 2 bases, J lost 1 base, and 14 bases stayed unmatched. Germline V lookup: CDR1 SGHTA, CDR2 FQGNSA. The CDR3 runs to 18 residues.

This chain uses TRBV10-3 with TRBJ2-5, with D perhaps being TRBD1 or TRBD2 (6 bases each). The V end lost 9 bases, the J end lost 5 bases, and 7 bases lay between the germline ends. The CDR3 has 10 amino acids. The germline gives CDR1 ENHRY, CDR2 SYGVKD. The CDR3 DNA reads as TGTGCCATGGGGGGCGAGACCCAGTACTTC. Its translation: CAMGGETQYF.

The rearrangement links TRBV15 to TRBJ2-7; D uncertain. Germline CDR1 LNHNV, CDR2 YYDKDF (reference sequence). V was shortened by 0 bases and J by 1 base, with 13 bases between the two germline ends. There are 16 residues in the CDR3. The CDR3 protein is CATSRDTTAPSYEQYF. The CDR3 coding sequence is TGTGCCACCAGCAGAGATACCACAGCCCCTTCCTACGAGCAGTACTTC.

The rearrangement joins TRBV11-2 to TRBJ2-7, with D uncertain. The CDR3 spans 14 residues. CDR1 is SGHAT and CDR2 is FQNNGV in the germline V gene. Trimming took off 5 bases at V and 0 bases at J, with 11 bases between the two ends. This CDR3 reads CASSHTTSSYEQYF. CDR3 sequence (DNA): TGTGCCAGCAGCCACACGACTTCCTCCTACGAGCAGTACTTC.